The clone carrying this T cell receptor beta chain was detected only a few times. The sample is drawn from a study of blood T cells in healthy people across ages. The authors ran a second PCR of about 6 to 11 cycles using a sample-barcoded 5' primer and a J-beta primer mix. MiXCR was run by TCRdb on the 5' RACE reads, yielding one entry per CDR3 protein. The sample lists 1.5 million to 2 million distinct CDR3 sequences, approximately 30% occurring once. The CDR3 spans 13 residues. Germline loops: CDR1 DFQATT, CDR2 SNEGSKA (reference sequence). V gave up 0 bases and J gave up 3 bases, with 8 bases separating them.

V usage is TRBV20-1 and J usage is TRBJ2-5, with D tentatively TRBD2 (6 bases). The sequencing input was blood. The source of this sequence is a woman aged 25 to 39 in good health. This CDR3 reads CSARDVAEETQYF. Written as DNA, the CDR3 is TGCAGTGCTAGAGATGTAGCGGAAGAGACCCAGTACTTC.